Included here is one T cell receptor (beta chain) sequence, with context. Its target is not known. Libraries were prepared by immunoSEQ multiplex PCR; TCRdb keeps only in-frame clonotypes and omits some of them. The sample carries approximately 130,000 clones, 70% to 90% recorded once. This sample stems from a study of cytomegalovirus exposure and HLA in healthy donors. General study findings and limits: The authors enumerated 150 to 200 TCR beta chains as linked to cytomegalovirus.

The CDR3 sequence is 13 residues long. Trimming took 2 bases from V and 1 from J, leaving 3 bases between them. CDR1 and CDR2 (germline): SGHTS, YDEGEE. The sample taken for sequencing was PBMCs. The chain combines TRBV5-8 with TRBJ2-2; D is unclear. The TCR comes from a woman under 30 in good health and CMV-seronegative. Here the CDR3 reads CASSFRNTGELFF. DNA for the CDR3: TGTGCCAGCAGCTTCCGGAACACCGGGGAGCTGTTTTTT.